A single sample is the source of the 18 T cell receptor beta chains below, sequenced in a study of cytomegalovirus exposure and HLA in healthy donors. With 60 Vbeta and 13 Jbeta primers, the PCR was carried out. The assay was immunoSEQ multiplex PCR, and TCRdb's table has in-frame clones only and misses some. This sample has 70,000 or so clones, with roughly 82% found just once. Sequenced sample: PBMCs. These receptors came from a man aged 18 to 35 in good health and CMV-seronegative.

Regarding this clone: One end of the junction does not line up with germline, which may come from a read error. This sequence joins TRBV7-7 and TRBJ2-5; 12 nucleotides align to TRBD1. There are 13 residues in the CDR3. Germline loops: CDR1 SSHAT, CDR2 FNYEAQ (reference sequence). In nucleotides, the CDR3 is TGTGCTAGCAGGGGACAGGGGGCAGAGACCCAGTACTTC. Its translation is CASRGQGAETQYF.

The chain recombines TRBV7-2 with TRBJ2-1; TRBD1 matches at 7 bases. CDR3 size: 13 residues. Trimming took 8 bases from V and 4 from J; bases not matched to a gene: 5. CDR1 is SGHTA and CDR2 is FQGNSA in the germline V gene. The DNA for the CDR3 is TGTGCCAGCCGGGGACAGCTGTACAATGAGCAGTTCTTC. This gives the protein CASRGQLYNEQFF.

V is TRBV28 and J is TRBJ2-7, with TRBD2 identical over 7 bases. V trimming: 8 bases; J trimming: 2 bases; junction bases outside the gene matches: 9. From germline, CDR1 is MDHEN and CDR2 SYDVKM. The CDR3 spans 14 residues. The CDR3 spells CASLGGRVPYEQYF. Here the CDR3 DNA reads TGTGCCAGCCTTGGGGGGAGGGTCCCCTACGAGCAGTACTTC.

The chain employs TRBV4-2 and TRBJ2-6, with 7 bases that match TRBD1. Germline-derived CDR1 and CDR2 are LGHNA and YNFKEQ. The length of the CDR3 is 17 residues. With V trimmed by 5 bases and J by 0 bases, 7 bases remained unmatched. The CDR3 DNA reads TGTGCCAGCAGCTACCGGGACAGTATCTCTGGGGCCAACGTCCTGACTTTC. Encoded protein: CASSYRDSISGANVLTF.

The chain uses TRBV5-6 and TRBJ2-2, with 8 bases matching TRBD2. Per the germline V gene, CDR1 is SGHDT and CDR2 is YYEEEE. This CDR3 is 16 amino acids long. The V segment lost 5 bases and the J segment 5 bases; nucleotides outside the gene matches: 11. CDR3 sequence reads: CASRPPGLVVTGELFF. CDR3 DNA: TGTGCCAGCAGGCCCCCGGGACTAGTGGTAACCGGGGAGCTGTTTTTT.

The sample holds a few counts of this clone. This chain uses TRBV18 with TRBJ2-1, with 8 bases fitting TRBD2. J was trimmed by 5 bases and V by 4 bases; bases with no gene match: 4. Germline V gene sequence: CDR1 KGHSH, CDR2 LQKENI. The CDR3 is made up of 14 amino acids. CDR3 nucleotide sequence: TGTGCCAGCTCACACGGGGGGGCCAACAATGAGCAGTTCTTC. It yields the protein CASSHGGANNEQFF.

The chain combines TRBV30 with TRBJ2-1, with 15 bases matching TRBD2. Germline loops: CDR1 GTSNPN, CDR2 SVGIG (reference sequence). After removal of 5 bases from V and 7 bases from J, the junction contained 6 bases not matched to a gene. The CDR3 consists of 15 residues. The CDR3 DNA is TGTGCCTGGGCCCGGACTAGCGGGAGGGGTAATGAGCAGTTCTTC. Its protein product is CAWARTSGRGNEQFF.

The J gene is TRBJ2-7, the V gene TRBV28; 7 bases are a match to TRBD2. Germline values: CDR1 MDHEN, CDR2 SYDVKM. Trimming at V came to 8 bases and at J to 3 bases, leaving 13 bases not matched to a gene. The CDR3 has 15 residues. CDR3 sequence reads: CASYHSAGAGYEQYF. CDR3 nucleotides: TGTGCCAGCTATCACTCTGCGGGAGCGGGCTACGAGCAGTACTTC.

CDR3 residues: CASSEASGGAYNEQFF. CDR3 DNA: TGTGCCAGCAGTGAAGCGTCGGGGGGGGCCTACAATGAGCAGTTCTTC. The chain carries TRBV2 and TRBJ2-1; 8 bases fit TRBD2. The CDR3 spans 16 residues. Germline values: CDR1 SNHLY, CDR2 FYNNEI. The V and J ends lost 0 bases and 2 bases, in that order; junction bases with no gene match: 3.

This clone has just a few counts. The germline gene is not matched at one end of the junction; a read error may be the cause. The chain carries TRBV5-4 and TRBJ2-1, with D uncertain. Germline CDR1 reads SGHNT; CDR2 reads YYREEE (reference sequence). This CDR3 has 12 amino acids. Written as DNA, the CDR3 is TGTGCCAGCAGCTTCTCCGACAATGAGCAGTTCTTC. The encoded protein is CASSFSDNEQFF.

This chain connects TRBV28 to TRBJ1-2; possibly TRBD1 for D (6 bases). The germline V gene encodes CDR1 MDHEN and CDR2 SYDVKM. Trimming left V 10 bases short and J 2 bases short, with 8 bases between. The CDR3 contains 11 residues. The CDR3 protein is CAIGQNYGYTF. In DNA form, the CDR3 reads TGTGCCATAGGACAGAACTATGGCTACACCTTC.

The chain links TRBV11-2 to TRBJ2-7, with 9 bases aligning to TRBD2. Germline-derived CDR1 and CDR2 are SGHAT and FQNNGV. With V trimmed by 4 bases and J by 2 bases, 3 bases remained unmatched. The CDR3 is 14 residues long. The CDR3 is CASSSSSGTYEQYF. The CDR3 DNA follows: TGTGCCAGCAGCTCTTCTAGCGGGACCTACGAGCAGTACTTC.

The CDR3 DNA follows: TGTGCCAGCAGTTCGCAAGTCGGGACTAGCGGGAACGAGCAGTACTTC. This sequence encodes CASSSQVGTSGNEQYF. The V gene is TRBV27, the J gene TRBJ2-7; 13 bases match TRBD2. The CDR3 has 16 residues. Germline CDR1 MNHEY, CDR2 SMNVEV (reference sequence). J lost 5 bases, V lost 4 bases, and 8 bases had no gene match.

Points on this clone: An end of the junction differs from the germline gene, which may be a read error. The gene calls are TRBV10-3 and TRBJ2-2, with TRBD2 matching 9 bases. Looked up from germline, CDR1 is ENHRY and CDR2 is SYGVKD. The CDR3 runs to 17 residues. The CDR3 here is CVIMGSGGRAETGELFF. Written as DNA, the CDR3 is TGTGTCATCATGGGAAGTGGCGGGAGGGCAGAGACCGGGGAGCTGTTTTTT.

This clone was recorded a few times. The chain links TRBV2 to TRBJ2-5; possible D gene TRBD2, 6 bases. Germline V gene lookup returns CDR1 SNHLY and CDR2 FYNNEI. The V end lost 4 bases, the J end lost 4 bases, and 22 bases lay between the germline ends. CDR3 length equals 17 residues. The CDR3 loop reads CASSGKPASEGRETQYF. The CDR3 region has the DNA TGTGCCAGCAGTGGAAAGCCAGCTAGCGAGGGGAGAGAGACCCAGTACTTC.

The chain joins TRBV18 to TRBJ1-1; the D gene is possibly TRBD1 (5 bases). This CDR3 region has 15 residues. Trimming removed 2 bases at V and 10 bases at J, with 20 bases between. CDR1 is KGHSH, CDR2 LQKENI, per germline. The CDR3 here is CASSPSTRGREGAFF. The CDR3 nucleotides read TGTGCCAGCTCACCATCGACGCGCGGCAGGGAGGGAGCTTTCTTT. The variable domain in full, with the rest retrieved from reference TRBV18 and TRBJ1-1, is NAGVMQNPRHLVRRRGQEARLRCSPMKGHSHVYWYRQLPEEGLKFMVYLQKENIIDESGMPKERFSAEFPKEGPSILRIQQVVRGDSAAYFCASSPSTRGREGAFFGQGTRLTVV.

This chain connects TRBV6-6 to TRBJ1-5, with no clear D. The CDR3 sequence is 15 residues long. V was pared by 6 bases and J by 0 bases, with 12 bases between. Germline assignment: CDR1 MNHNY and CDR2 SVGAGI (reference sequence). The CDR3 DNA follows: TGTGCCAGCAGGTACACCCGAGATAGCAATCAGCCCCAGCATTTT. Its protein is CASRYTRDSNQPQHF.

On this clone: This sample also contains other DNA sequences that code for the same CDR3. This chain connects TRBV7-6 to TRBJ2-5; D is possibly TRBD2 (6 bases). Germline V gives CDR1 SGHVS, CDR2 FNYEAQ. V gave up 1 base and J gave up 5 bases, with 8 bases separating them. The CDR3 loop spans 13 amino acids. CDR3 region: CASSLVGSETQYF. CDR3 bases: TGTGCCAGCAGCTTAGTCGGGAGCGAGACCCAGTACTTC.